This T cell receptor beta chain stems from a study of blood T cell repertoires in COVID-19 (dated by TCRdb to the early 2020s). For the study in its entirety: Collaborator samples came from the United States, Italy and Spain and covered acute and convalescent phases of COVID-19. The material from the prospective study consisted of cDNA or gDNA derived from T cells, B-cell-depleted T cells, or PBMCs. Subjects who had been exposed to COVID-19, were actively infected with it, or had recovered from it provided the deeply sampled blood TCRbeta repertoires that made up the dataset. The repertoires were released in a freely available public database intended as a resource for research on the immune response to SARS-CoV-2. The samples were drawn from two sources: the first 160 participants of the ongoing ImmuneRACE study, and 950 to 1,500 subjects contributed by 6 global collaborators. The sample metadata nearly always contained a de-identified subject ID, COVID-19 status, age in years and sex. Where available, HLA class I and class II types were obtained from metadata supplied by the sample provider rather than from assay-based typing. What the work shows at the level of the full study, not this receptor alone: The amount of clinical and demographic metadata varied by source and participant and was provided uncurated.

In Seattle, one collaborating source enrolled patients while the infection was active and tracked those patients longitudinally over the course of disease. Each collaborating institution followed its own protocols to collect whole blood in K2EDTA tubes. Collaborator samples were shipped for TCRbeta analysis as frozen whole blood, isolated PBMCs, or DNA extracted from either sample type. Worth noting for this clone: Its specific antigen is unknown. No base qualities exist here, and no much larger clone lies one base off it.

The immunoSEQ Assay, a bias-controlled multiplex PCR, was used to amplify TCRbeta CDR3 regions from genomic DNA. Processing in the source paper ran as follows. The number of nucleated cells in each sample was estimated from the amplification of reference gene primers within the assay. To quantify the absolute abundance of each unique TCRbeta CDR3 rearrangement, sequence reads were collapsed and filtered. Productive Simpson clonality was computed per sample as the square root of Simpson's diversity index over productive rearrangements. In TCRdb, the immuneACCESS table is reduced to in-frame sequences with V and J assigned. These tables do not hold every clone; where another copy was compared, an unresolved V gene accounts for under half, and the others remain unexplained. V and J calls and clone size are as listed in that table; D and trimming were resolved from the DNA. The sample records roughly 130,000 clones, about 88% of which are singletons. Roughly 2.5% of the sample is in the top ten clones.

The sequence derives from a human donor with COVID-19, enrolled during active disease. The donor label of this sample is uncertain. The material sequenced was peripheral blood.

The DNA sequence reads TGTGCCAGCAGCCCCGGGAGTGCAAACTCTGGAAACACCATATATTTT. It is translated as CASSPGSANSGNTIYF. Recombination joined TRBV28 with TRBJ1-3, with the D gene uncertain. Based on the germline V gene, the CDR1 and CDR2 sequences are MDHEN and SYDVKM. At the junction V is shortened by 6 bases and J by 0 bases, with 15 bases in between. Taken from cysteine to phenylalanine, the CDR3 has 16 residues. The kept DNA is CDR3 alone, 48 bases in frame from the first base.